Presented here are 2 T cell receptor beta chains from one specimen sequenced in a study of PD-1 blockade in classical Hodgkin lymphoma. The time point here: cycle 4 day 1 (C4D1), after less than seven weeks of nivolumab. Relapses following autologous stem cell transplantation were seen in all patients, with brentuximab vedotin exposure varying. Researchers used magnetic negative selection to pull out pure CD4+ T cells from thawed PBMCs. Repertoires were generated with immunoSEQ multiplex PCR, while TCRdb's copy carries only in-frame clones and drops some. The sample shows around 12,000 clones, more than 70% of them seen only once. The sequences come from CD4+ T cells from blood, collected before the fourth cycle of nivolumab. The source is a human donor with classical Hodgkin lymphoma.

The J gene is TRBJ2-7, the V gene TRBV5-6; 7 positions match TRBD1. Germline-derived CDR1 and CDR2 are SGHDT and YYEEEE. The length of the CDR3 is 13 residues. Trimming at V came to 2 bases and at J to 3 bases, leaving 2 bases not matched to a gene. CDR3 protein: CASSFYRGYEQYF. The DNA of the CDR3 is TGTGCCAGCAGCTTTTACAGGGGCTACGAGCAGTACTTC.

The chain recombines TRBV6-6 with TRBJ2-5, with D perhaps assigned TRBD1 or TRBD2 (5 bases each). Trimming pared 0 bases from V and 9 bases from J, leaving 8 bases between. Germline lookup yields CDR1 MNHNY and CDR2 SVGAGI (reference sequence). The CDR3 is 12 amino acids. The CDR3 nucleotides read TGTGCCAGCAGTTACTCAATGGGGGCCCAGTACTTC. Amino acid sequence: CASSYSMGAQYF.